These T cell receptor beta chains were read from a single sample in a study of early T cells in non-severe SARS-CoV-2 infection. TCRdb redid the calling of the 5' RACE reads with MiXCR, one entry per CDR3 protein. The top ten clones hold roughly 15% of a sample with 35,000 to 45,000 distinct CDR3 sequences, less than 15% of them seen once. The sequenced sample consisted of whole blood. All receptors come from an adult who was a healthcare worker with PCR-confirmed SARS-CoV-2 infection or an uninfected control (not recorded which). Each CDR3 is given with its conserved first and last residue. D genes are given only for firm matches. The listing skips clone size in some rows; elsewhere it reads once, few, many or a size class.

D,size,V,J,DNA,CDR3
-,few,TRBV29-1,TRBJ2-6,TGCAGCGTTGAAATTGGGGCCAACGTCCTGACTTTC,CSVEIGANVLTF
-,-,TRBV19,TRBJ2-3,TGTCCCAGTAGTATAGTATCCACGGGTGGGGCAGATACGCAGTATTTT,CPSSIVSTGGADTQYF
-,few,TRBV4-1,TRBJ1-4,TGCGCCAGCAGCCAAGATGGGGTATCGTCGGCGGCTAATGAAAAACTGTTTTTT,CASSQDGVSSAANEKLFF
-,medium-sized,TRBV7-6,TRBJ2-7,TGTGCCAGCAGCTTATCGGACAGACCCTACGAGCAGTACTTC,CASSLSDRPYEQYF
TRBD2,few,TRBV3-1,TRBJ2-7,TGTGCCAGCAGATCCGGACTAGCGGCAAACTACGAGCAGTACTTC,CASRSGLAANYEQYF
TRBD2,few,TRBV6-1,TRBJ2-1,TGTGCCAGCAGTGAAGACGGGGGGGATTACAATGAGCAGTTCTTC,CASSEDGGDYNEQFF
-,many,TRBV11-2,TRBJ2-6,TGTGCCAGCAGGCGGGCGTCTGGGGCCAACGTCCTGACTTTC,CASRRASGANVLTF
-,many,TRBV6-4,TRBJ2-7,TGTGCCAGCAGTGAACGACCCGACTTC,CASSERPDF
-,many,TRBV20-1,TRBJ1-1,TGCAGTGCGATAGCGGGGGGGAACACTGAAGCTTTCTTT,CSAIAGGNTEAFF
TRBD1,many,TRBV7-2,TRBJ1-1,TGTGCCAGCAGCTTACTGCAGGGGGCGAAGGCTTTCTTT,CASSLLQGAKAFF
TRBD2,many,TRBV7-6,TRBJ2-3,TGTGCCAGCAGCTTAGAGGCTAGCGGTCTAGATACGCAGTATTTT,CASSLEASGLDTQYF
-,many,TRBV7-5,TRBJ1-3,-,CISVPEAFGASGNTIYF
-,-,TRBV12-3/TRBV12-4,TRBJ2-5,TGTGCCAGCCGTCTGGGCACGCAGGGGACCCAGTACTTC,CASRLGTQGTQYF
-,few,TRBV6-5,TRBJ2-2,TGTGCCAGCAGATCCGGGACACCCACCGGGGAGCTGTTTTTT,CASRSGTPTGELFF
TRBD2,-,TRBV20-1,TRBJ2-1,TGCAGTGCTCCCTCGGCCGGACTAGCATCCTACAATGAGCAGTTCTTC,CSAPSAGLASYNEQFF
TRBD2,-,TRBV6-2/TRBV6-3,TRBJ2-1,TGTGCCAGCAGTTCCCTAGCTAGCGGGAGAATGTATGAGCAGTTCTTC,CASSSLASGRMYEQFF
-,-,TRBV11-2,TRBJ1-3,TGTGCCAGCAGCCCCATGGGCGTGCAAGGAAACACCATATATTTT,CASSPMGVQGNTIYF
-,-,TRBV29-1,TRBJ2-5,TGCAGCGTTGAGGGCCCGAGGCCTGACATCGAAGAGACCCAGTACTTC,CSVEGPRPDIEETQYF
-,few,TRBV3-2,TRBJ2-6,TGTGCCAGCAGCCCCCCATCTGGGGCCAACGTCCTGACTTTC,CASSPPSGANVLTF
-,many,TRBV15,TRBJ2-1,TGTGCCACCAGCAGAGATATGGCTAGGGGCAATGAGCAGTTCTTC,CATSRDMARGNEQFF
-,-,TRBV28,TRBJ1-5,TGTGCCAGCAGTGGAGGCGGCGGCAATCAGCCCCAGCATTTT,CASSGGGGNQPQHF
-,-,TRBV7-9,TRBJ2-5,TGTGCCAGCAGCTCGGGGGCACAGTGGGAGACCCAGTACTTC,CASSSGAQWETQYF
-,many,TRBV6-2/TRBV6-3,TRBJ1-1,TGTGCCAGCACCAAACGGGGCAGCTTGAACACTGAAGCTTTCTTT,CASTKRGSLNTEAFF
TRBD2,many,TRBV6-1,TRBJ2-1,TGTGCCAGCAGTCCTCCCCTAGCGGGAGTCCACAATGAGCAGTTCTTC,CASSPPLAGVHNEQFF
-,many,TRBV20-1,TRBJ2-1,TGCAGTGCTAGAGATAATGAGCAGTTCTTC,CSARDNEQFF
-,-,TRBV28,TRBJ1-2,TGTGCCGCTACCGGGGGGCGGGGCTACACCTTC,CAATGGRGYTF
TRBD1,few,TRBV6-6,TRBJ2-7,TGTGCCAGCAGTTCCTTCACTACGACAGGGAACGAGCAGTACTTC,CASSSFTTTGNEQYF
-,many,TRBV3-1,TRBJ1-4,TGTGCCAGCAGCCAAGGATCTGAAAAACTGTTTTTT,CASSQGSEKLFF
-,many,TRBV7-9,TRBJ2-3,TGTGCCAGCAGCTTAGCGCTACCAGGCAATACGCAGTATTTT,CASSLALPGNTQYF